This T cell receptor (beta chain) comes out of a study of cytomegalovirus exposure and HLA in healthy donors. Study conclusions and caveats: Trimming of TCR beta V- and J-genes showed a link, identified in a later analysis, to a missense DCLRE1C variant. TCR beta sequences numbering roughly 16,000 were associated with HLA alleles at 0.05 false discovery rate in a later analysis. Judged likely to be a sequencing artifact was a cluster of highly shared sequence variants.

Vbeta (60) and Jbeta (13) primers were used in the PCR. Measured with immunoSEQ multiplex PCR; TCRdb has only the in-frame clones, and not every one. The repertoire has more than 150,000 clones, almost 85% of them found once; the top ten carry approximately 0.26%. The CDR3 length is 14 residues. CDR1 is SNHLY, CDR2 FYNNEI, per germline. V was clipped by 7 bases and J by 2 bases, with 13 bases between them. Comment on this clone: The antigen is unknown.

Sequencing was carried out using PBMCs. The source is a boy between 10 and 17 years old in good health and CMV-seronegative. The gene calls are TRBV2 and TRBJ2-3; a possible D gene is TRBD2 (6 bases). In DNA, the CDR3 is TGTGCCAGCACGGGCGGGATCGCCACAGATACGCAGTATTTT. Protein product: CASTGGIATDTQYF.